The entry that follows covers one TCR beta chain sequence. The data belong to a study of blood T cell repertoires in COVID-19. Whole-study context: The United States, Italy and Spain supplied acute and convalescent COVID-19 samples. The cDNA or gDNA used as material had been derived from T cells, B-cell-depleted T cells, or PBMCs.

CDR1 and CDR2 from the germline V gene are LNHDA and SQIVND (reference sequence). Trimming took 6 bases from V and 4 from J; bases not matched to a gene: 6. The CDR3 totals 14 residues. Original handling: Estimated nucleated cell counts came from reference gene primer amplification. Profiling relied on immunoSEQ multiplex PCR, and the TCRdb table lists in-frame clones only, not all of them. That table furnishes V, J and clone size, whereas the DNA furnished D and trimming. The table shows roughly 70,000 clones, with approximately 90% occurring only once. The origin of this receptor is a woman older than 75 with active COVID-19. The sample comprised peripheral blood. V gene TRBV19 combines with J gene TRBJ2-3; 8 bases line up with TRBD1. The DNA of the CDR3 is TGTGCCAGTAGCTCGACAGGGGCCCCAGATACGCAGTATTTT. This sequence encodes CASSSTGAPDTQYF. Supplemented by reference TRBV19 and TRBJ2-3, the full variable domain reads DGGITQSPKYLFRKEGQNVTLSCEQNLNHDAMYWYRQDPGQGLRLIYYSQIVNDFQKGDIAEGYSVSREKKESFPLTVTSAQKNPTAFYLCASSSTGAPDTQYFGPGTRLTVL.